This T cell receptor (beta chain) emerged from a study of shared clonotypes between healthy human individuals. Study-wide context: Researchers drew samples from two women and three men aged 18 to 49.

Generated by immunoSEQ multiplex PCR, the TCRdb table keeps only in-frame clones and is missing some. The data show about 2 million clones, about 94% seen once. Broader study findings: Shared clonotypes across all four donors exceeded non-shared ones in generation probability.

Terminally differentiated effector memory CD45RA+ cells were left out of the naive CD8 fraction, which was CD45RO-negative and positively selected for CCR7. In regard to this clone: Its matching antigen is unknown.

V shed 5 bases and J shed 0 bases, with 14 bases lying between them. The CDR3 runs to 16 residues. The germline CDR1 and CDR2 sequences are SGHRS and YFSETQ. V and J are TRBV5-1 and TRBJ1-4; the D is unclear. The sample taken for sequencing was naive CD8+ T cells sorted from blood. The receptor comes from a man between 18 and 29 years old in good health. CDR3 amino acids: CASSSEKLATNEKLFF. CDR3 coding DNA: TGCGCCAGCAGTTCAGAGAAACTCGCAACTAATGAAAAACTGTTTTTT.